What follows are 11 T cell receptor beta chains derived from one specimen sequenced in a study of beta chain features in type 1 diabetes. Findings of the study overall: Moderate yet significant TCRB CDR3 shortening was seen in Type 1 diabetes patients in all four CD4+ subsets.

The sequenced template was cDNA made from the entire isolated RNA. This table comes from immunoSEQ multiplex PCR, and its TCRdb copy is limited to in-frame clones, with some not included. This table holds roughly 340,000 clones, around 12% found once. Their specific antigens are unknown. Material for sequencing was naive CD4+ T cells from blood. The receptor set was obtained from a woman aged 18-29 years with type 1 diabetes.

In this sample, this clone turned up a few times. The chain is built from TRBV6-6 and TRBJ2-1; 9 nucleotides match TRBD2. The germline gives CDR1 MNHNY, CDR2 SVGAGI (reference sequence). Unmatched junction bases numbered 6, after V lost 8 bases and J lost 7 bases. The CDR3 runs 13 residues. CDR3 nucleotides: TGTGCCAGCGGGCGGGCGGGAGGGAATGAGCAGTTCTTC. It encodes CASGRAGGNEQFF.

This rearrangement joins TRBV5-4 to TRBJ2-7, with D possibly TRBD2 on 5 matching bases. Looked up from germline, CDR1 is SGHNT and CDR2 is YYREEE (reference sequence). V dropped 4 bases and J dropped 7 bases, with 15 bases sitting between them. The CDR3 has 13 amino acids. CDR3 DNA: TGTGCCAGCAGCGAACGAGGGATAGGGGAGCAGTACTTC. It yields the protein CASSERGIGEQYF.

This clone appeared a few times. The rearrangement joins TRBV6-5 to TRBJ1-5, with D hard to call. V lost 6 bases to trimming and J lost 4 bases, with 16 bases between them. The CDR3 is made up of 15 amino acids. Per the germline V gene, CDR1 is MNHEY and CDR2 is SVGAGI. CDR3 sequence (DNA): TGTGCCAGCAGCCCCCTGCCCGGGAATAATCAGCCCCAGCATTTT. This sequence encodes CASSPLPGNNQPQHF.

This clone was seen only a few times. The gene calls are TRBV7-2 and TRBJ2-7; 11 bases fit TRBD2. This CDR3 is 16 amino acids long. The germline V gene has CDR1 SGHTA and CDR2 FQGNSA. The J segment lost 7 bases and the V segment lost 3 bases, leaving 11 bases of the junction unmatched. This CDR3 is CASSFSGGAERWEQYF. DNA of the CDR3: TGTGCCAGCAGCTTTAGCGGGGGGGCTGAGAGGTGGGAGCAGTACTTC.

This clone was counted a few times. V gene TRBV5-1 combines with J gene TRBJ2-5, with 7 positions matching TRBD1. V was clipped by 0 bases and J by 2 bases; unmatched bases: 4. The CDR3 sequence is 15 residues long. CDR1 and CDR2 from the germline V gene are SGHRS and YFSETQ. The CDR3 coding sequence is TGCGCCAGCAGCTTGGGGACAGGTCGTCAAGAGACCCAGTACTTC. It translates to CASSLGTGRQETQYF.

This chain connects TRBV6-6 to TRBJ2-1, with TRBD1 matching over 7 bases. Germline-derived CDR1 and CDR2 are MNHNY and SVGAGI (reference sequence). The CDR3 extends over 13 amino acids. Trimming at V came to 5 bases and at J to 3 bases, leaving 1 base not matched to a gene. The CDR3 protein is CASSGQVYNEQFF. For the CDR3, the DNA is TGTGCCAGCAGTGGACAGGTCTACAATGAGCAGTTCTTC.

The rearrangement joins TRBV18 to TRBJ1-1; D might be TRBD1 (5 bases). The V gene lost 3 bases and the J gene lost 3 bases, with 8 bases spanning the gap. Germline assignment: CDR1 KGHSH and CDR2 LQKENI. This CDR3 is built from 13 residues. The CDR3 region has the DNA TGTGCCAGCTCACCGACAGACTACACTGAAGCTTTCTTT. This encodes CASSPTDYTEAFF. Full variable domain (missing parts from reference TRBV18 and TRBJ1-1): NAGVMQNPRHLVRRRGQEARLRCSPMKGHSHVYWYRQLPEEGLKFMVYLQKENIIDESGMPKERFSAEFPKEGPSILRIQQVVRGDSAAYFCASSPTDYTEAFFGQGTRLTVV.

V gene TRBV9 combines with J gene TRBJ2-7; TRBD1 is a possible D gene (5 bases). V dropped 0 bases and J dropped 4 bases, with 8 bases sitting between them. The CDR3 consists of 13 residues. Germline V lookup: CDR1 SGDLS, CDR2 YYNGEE. Here the CDR3 reads CASSVGGPYEQYF. For the CDR3, the DNA is TGTGCCAGCAGCGTAGGGGGCCCGTACGAGCAGTACTTC.

The genes are TRBV7-2 and TRBJ1-2, with TRBD1 identical over 9 bases. Germline trimming cut 5 bases from V and 4 bases from J; bases unmatched to any gene: 8. Germline V CDR1 and CDR2: SGHTA, FQGNSA. The CDR3 has 15 residues. CDR3 protein: CASSRWTGDGYGYTF. CDR3 DNA sequence: TGTGCCAGCAGCCGTTGGACAGGGGATGGCTATGGCTACACCTTC.

This chain's CDR3 is CASSPRDTGELFF. CDR3 DNA: TGTGCCAGCAGCCCCAGGGACACCGGGGAGCTGTTTTTT. The V gene is TRBV28, the J gene TRBJ2-2; D possibly corresponds to TRBD1 (5 bases). Trimming left V 6 bases short and J 3 bases short, with 8 bases between. CDR1 MDHEN and CDR2 SYDVKM come from the germline V gene. This CDR3 spans 13 amino acids. Drawing the rest from reference TRBV28 and TRBJ2-2, the complete variable domain is DVKVTQSSRYLVKRTGEKVFLECVQDMDHENMFWYRQDPGLGLRLIYFSYDVKMKEKGDIPEGYSVSREKKERFSLILESASTNQTSMYLCASSPRDTGELFFGEGSRLTVL.

The chain links TRBV4-1 to TRBJ1-2; a weak D match, TRBD1 (5 bases). Trimming removed 6 bases from V and 4 bases from J, with 12 bases in between. CDR1 and CDR2 from the germline V gene are MGHRA and YSYEKL. The CDR3 consists of 13 residues. The CDR3 sequence: CASRPPGGYGYTF. CDR3 in DNA: TGCGCCAGCAGACCTCCGGGGGGCTATGGCTACACCTTC.